The present T cell receptor beta chain was sequenced within a study of cytomegalovirus exposure and HLA in healthy donors. Study-wide results and caveats: Upon later analysis, TCR association rates were observed to vary by HLA locus, being highest for DRB1 and lowest for HLA-C. It was reportedly the case that the classifier diagnosed cytomegalovirus status with high specificity and sensitivity. On later analysis, the bulk of CMV-associated TCR beta chains appeared to be HLA-restricted.

PCR employed 60 Vbeta and 13 Jbeta primers. Data came from immunoSEQ multiplex PCR; TCRdb stores just in-frame clones and leaves some out. The sample lists roughly 250,000 clones, roughly 80% seen once, with roughly 0.31% in the top ten. About this clone itself: Antigen unknown.

The CDR3 has 15 amino acids. Trimming cost V 1 base and J 5 bases, with 12 bases left between them. The germline V gene has CDR1 SNHLY and CDR2 FYNNEI. The source material was PBMCs. This chain joins TRBV2 and TRBJ2-1, with D possibly TRBD2 on 6 matching bases. The sequence was collected from a girl aged 2 to 10 in good health and CMV-seronegative. This chain's CDR3 is CASSEGVAGNNEQFF. In DNA form, the CDR3 reads TGTGCCAGCAGTGAAGGGGTCGCGGGAAACAATGAGCAGTTCTTC.